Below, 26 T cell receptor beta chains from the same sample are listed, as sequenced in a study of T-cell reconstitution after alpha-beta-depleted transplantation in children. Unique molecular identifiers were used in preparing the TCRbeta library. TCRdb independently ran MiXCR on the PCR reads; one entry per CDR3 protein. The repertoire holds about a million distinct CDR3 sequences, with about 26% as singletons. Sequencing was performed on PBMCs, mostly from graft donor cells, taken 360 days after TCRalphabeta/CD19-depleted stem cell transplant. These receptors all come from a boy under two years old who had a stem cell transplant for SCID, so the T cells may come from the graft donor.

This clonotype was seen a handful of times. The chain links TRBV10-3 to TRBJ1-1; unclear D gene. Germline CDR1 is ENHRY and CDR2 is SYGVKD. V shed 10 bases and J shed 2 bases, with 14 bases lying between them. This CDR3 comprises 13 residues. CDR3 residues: CATSTKTNTEAFF. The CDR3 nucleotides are TGTGCCACTTCTACGAAGACAAACACTGAAGCTTTCTTT.

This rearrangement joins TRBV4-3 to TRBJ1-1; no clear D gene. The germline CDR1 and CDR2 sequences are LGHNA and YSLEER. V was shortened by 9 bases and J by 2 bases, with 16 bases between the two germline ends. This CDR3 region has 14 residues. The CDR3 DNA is TGCGCCAGTCTGAGTAGGACCTTTAACACTGAAGCTTTCTTT. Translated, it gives CASLSRTFNTEAFF.

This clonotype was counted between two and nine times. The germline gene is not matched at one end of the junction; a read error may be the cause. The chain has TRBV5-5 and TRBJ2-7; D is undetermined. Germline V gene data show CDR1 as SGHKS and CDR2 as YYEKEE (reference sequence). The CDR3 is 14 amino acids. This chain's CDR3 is CASSLGGQNRYLNF. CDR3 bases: TGTGCCAGCAGCTTGGGTGGGCAAAATAGATATCTGAACTTC.

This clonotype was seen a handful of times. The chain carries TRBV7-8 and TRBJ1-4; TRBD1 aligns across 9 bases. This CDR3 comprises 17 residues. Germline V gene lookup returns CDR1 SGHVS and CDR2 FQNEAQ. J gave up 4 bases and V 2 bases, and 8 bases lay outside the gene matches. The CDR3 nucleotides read TGTGCCAGCAGCTTATGGCTGCGGACAGGGGATAATGAAAAACTGTTTTTT. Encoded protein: CASSLWLRTGDNEKLFF.

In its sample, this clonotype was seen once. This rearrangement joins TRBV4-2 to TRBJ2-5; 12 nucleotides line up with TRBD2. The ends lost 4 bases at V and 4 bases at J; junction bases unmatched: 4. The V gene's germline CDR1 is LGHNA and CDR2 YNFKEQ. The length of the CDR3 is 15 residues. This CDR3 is CASSPSGGAAETQYF. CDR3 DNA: TGTGCCAGCAGCCCTAGCGGGGGGGCCGCAGAGACCCAGTACTTC.

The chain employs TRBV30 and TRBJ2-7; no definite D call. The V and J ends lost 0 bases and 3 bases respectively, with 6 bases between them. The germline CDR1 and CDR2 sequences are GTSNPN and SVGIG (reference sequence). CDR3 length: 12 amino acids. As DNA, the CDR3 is TGTGCCTGGAGTGTACAAGTCTACGAGCAGTACTTC. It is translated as CAWSVQVYEQYF.

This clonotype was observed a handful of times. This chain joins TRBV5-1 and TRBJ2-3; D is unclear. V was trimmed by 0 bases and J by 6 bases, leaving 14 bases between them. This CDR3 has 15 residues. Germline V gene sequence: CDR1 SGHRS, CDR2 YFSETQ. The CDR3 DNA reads TGCGCCAGCAGCTTGGCAGTAAACGGCTTGGATACGCAGTATTTT. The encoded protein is CASSLAVNGLDTQYF.

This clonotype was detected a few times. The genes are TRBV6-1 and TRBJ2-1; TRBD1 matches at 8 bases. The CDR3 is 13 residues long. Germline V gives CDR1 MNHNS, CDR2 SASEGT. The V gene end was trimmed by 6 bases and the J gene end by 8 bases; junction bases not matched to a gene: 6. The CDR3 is CASSKHRGDEQFF. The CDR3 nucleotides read TGTGCCAGCAGCAAGCACAGGGGGGATGAGCAGTTCTTC.

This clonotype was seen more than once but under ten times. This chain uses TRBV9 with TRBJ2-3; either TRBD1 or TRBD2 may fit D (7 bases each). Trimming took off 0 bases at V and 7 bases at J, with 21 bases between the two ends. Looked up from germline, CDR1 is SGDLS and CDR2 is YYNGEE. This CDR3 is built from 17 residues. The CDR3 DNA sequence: TGTGCCAGCAGCGTAGCTTCAGGGGGGGGCCCCTTGAATACGCAGTATTTT. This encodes CASSVASGGGPLNTQYF.

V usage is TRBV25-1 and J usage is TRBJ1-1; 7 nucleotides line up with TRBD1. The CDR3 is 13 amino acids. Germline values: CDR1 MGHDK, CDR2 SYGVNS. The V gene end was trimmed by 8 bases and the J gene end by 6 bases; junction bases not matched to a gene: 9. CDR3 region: CASAWDSNSEAFF. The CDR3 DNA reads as TGTGCCAGCGCTTGGGACAGTAATTCTGAAGCTTTCTTT.

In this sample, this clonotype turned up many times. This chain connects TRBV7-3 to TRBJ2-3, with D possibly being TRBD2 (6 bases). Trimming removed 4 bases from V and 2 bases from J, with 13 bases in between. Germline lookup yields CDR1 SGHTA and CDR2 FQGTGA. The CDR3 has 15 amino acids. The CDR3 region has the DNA TGTGCCAGCAGCTCCACCGGGACTCTCACAGATACGCAGTATTTT. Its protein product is CASSSTGTLTDTQYF.

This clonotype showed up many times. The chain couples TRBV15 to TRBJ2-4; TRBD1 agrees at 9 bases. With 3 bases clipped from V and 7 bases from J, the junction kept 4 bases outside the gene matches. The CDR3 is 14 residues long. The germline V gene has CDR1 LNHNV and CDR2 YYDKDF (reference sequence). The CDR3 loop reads CATSSRQGGNIQYF. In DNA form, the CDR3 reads TGTGCCACCAGCAGTCGACAGGGGGGTAACATTCAGTACTTC.

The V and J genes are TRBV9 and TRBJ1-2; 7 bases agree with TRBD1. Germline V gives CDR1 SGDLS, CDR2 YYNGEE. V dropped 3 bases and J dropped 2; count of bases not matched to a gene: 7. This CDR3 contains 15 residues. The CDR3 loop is CASSARTGENYGYTF. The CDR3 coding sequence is TGTGCCAGCAGCGCTCGGACAGGTGAAAACTATGGCTACACCTTC.

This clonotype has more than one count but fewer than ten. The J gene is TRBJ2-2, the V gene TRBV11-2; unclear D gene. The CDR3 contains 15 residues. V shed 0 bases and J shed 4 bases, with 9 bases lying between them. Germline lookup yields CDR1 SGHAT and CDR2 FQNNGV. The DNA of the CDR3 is TGTGCCAGCAGCTTAGAGCCTCTGGTCACCGGGGAGCTGTTTTTT. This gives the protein CASSLEPLVTGELFF.

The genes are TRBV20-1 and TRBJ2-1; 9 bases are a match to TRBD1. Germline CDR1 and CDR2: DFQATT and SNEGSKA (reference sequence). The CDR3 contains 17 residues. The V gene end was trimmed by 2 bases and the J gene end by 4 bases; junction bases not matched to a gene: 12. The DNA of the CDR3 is TGCAGTGCTAGAATAGTGCGGACAGGGGACCCTTACAATGAGCAGTTCTTC. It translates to CSARIVRTGDPYNEQFF.

In DNA form, the CDR3 reads TGTGCCAGCAGCTCGTCGCCGGGACGGAAGTATTCTGGGGCCAACGTCCTGACTTTC. This gives the protein CASSSSPGRKYSGANVLTF. This chain uses TRBV11-1 with TRBJ2-6; the D gene could be TRBD1 or TRBD2 (5 bases each). This CDR3 spans 19 amino acids. The germline V and J ends were trimmed by 4 bases and 1 base, with 20 bases remaining between them. Germline CDR1 is SGHAT and CDR2 is FQDESV (reference sequence).

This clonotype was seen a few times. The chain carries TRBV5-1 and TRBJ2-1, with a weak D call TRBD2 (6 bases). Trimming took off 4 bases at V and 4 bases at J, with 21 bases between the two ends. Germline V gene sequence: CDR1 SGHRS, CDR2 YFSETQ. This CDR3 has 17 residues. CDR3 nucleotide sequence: TGCGCCAGCAGCCCCCGTTCCTCCGGGGGTGATTACAATGAGCAGTTCTTC. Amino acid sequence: CASSPRSSGGDYNEQFF.

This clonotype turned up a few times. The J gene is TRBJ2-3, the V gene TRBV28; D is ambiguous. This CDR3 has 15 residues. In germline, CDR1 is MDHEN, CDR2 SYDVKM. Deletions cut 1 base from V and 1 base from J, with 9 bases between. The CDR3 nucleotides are TGTGCCAGCAGTTTATCCTCCTTACGCACAGATACGCAGTATTTT. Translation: CASSLSSLRTDTQYF.

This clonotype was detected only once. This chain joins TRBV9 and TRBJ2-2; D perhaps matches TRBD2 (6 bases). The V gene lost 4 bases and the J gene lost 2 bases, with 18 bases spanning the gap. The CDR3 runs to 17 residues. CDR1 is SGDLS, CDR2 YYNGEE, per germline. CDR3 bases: TGTGCCAGCAGCCCCCCCTTTGGGACTTCAAACACCGGGGAGCTGTTTTTT. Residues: CASSPPFGTSNTGELFF.

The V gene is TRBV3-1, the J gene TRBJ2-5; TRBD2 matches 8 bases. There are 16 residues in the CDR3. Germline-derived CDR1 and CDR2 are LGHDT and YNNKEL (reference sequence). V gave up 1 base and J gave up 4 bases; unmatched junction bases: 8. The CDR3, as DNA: TGTGCCAGCAGCCAAGTCGAGTGGGCGGGGGGAGAGACCCAGTACTTC. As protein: CASSQVEWAGGETQYF.

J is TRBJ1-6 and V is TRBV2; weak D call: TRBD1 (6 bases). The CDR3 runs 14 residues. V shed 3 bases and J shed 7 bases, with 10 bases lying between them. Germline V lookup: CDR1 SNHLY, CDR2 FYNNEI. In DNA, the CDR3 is TGTGCCAGCAGTGAGGGGGGCGAAAATTCACCCCTCCACTTT. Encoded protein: CASSEGGENSPLHF.

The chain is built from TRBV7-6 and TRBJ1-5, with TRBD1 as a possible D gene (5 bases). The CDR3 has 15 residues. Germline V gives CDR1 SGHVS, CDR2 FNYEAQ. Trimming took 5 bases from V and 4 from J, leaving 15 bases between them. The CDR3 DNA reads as TGTGCCAGCAGCCTCCGGGACGGAGAAAATCAGCCCCAGCATTTT. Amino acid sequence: CASSLRDGENQPQHF. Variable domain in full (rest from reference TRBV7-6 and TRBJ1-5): GAGVSQSPRYKVTKRGQDVALRCDPISGHVSLYWYRQALGQGPEFLTYFNYEAQQDKSGLPNDRFSAERPEGSISTLTIQRTEQRDSAMYRCASSLRDGENQPQHFGDGTRLSIL.

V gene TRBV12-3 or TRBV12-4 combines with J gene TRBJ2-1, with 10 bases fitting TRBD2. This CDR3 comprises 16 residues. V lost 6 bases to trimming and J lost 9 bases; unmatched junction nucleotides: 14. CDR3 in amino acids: CASSPTEAGGRREQFF. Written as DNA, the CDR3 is TGTGCCAGCAGCCCAACAGAAGCGGGGGGGCGTCGTGAGCAGTTCTTC.

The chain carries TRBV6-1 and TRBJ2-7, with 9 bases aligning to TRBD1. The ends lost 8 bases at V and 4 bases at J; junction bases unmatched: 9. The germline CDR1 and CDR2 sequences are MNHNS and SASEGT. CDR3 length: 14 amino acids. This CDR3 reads CASYYRGRGYEQYF. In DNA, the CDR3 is TGTGCCAGCTACTACAGGGGGCGCGGGTACGAGCAGTACTTC.

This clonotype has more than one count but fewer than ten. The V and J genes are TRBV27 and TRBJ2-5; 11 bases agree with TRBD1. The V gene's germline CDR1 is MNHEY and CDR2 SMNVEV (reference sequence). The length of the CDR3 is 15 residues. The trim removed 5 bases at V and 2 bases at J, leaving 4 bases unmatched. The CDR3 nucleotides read TGTGCCAGCAGTCGGGACAGGGGGATACAAGAGACCCAGTACTTC. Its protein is CASSRDRGIQETQYF.

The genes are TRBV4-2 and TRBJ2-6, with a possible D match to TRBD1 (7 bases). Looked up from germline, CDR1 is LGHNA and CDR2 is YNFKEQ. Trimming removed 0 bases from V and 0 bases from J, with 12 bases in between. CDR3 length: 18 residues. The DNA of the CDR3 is TGTGCCAGCAGCCAAGAGACAGGGACTTCCTCTGGGGCCAACGTCCTGACTTTC. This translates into CASSQETGTSSGANVLTF.